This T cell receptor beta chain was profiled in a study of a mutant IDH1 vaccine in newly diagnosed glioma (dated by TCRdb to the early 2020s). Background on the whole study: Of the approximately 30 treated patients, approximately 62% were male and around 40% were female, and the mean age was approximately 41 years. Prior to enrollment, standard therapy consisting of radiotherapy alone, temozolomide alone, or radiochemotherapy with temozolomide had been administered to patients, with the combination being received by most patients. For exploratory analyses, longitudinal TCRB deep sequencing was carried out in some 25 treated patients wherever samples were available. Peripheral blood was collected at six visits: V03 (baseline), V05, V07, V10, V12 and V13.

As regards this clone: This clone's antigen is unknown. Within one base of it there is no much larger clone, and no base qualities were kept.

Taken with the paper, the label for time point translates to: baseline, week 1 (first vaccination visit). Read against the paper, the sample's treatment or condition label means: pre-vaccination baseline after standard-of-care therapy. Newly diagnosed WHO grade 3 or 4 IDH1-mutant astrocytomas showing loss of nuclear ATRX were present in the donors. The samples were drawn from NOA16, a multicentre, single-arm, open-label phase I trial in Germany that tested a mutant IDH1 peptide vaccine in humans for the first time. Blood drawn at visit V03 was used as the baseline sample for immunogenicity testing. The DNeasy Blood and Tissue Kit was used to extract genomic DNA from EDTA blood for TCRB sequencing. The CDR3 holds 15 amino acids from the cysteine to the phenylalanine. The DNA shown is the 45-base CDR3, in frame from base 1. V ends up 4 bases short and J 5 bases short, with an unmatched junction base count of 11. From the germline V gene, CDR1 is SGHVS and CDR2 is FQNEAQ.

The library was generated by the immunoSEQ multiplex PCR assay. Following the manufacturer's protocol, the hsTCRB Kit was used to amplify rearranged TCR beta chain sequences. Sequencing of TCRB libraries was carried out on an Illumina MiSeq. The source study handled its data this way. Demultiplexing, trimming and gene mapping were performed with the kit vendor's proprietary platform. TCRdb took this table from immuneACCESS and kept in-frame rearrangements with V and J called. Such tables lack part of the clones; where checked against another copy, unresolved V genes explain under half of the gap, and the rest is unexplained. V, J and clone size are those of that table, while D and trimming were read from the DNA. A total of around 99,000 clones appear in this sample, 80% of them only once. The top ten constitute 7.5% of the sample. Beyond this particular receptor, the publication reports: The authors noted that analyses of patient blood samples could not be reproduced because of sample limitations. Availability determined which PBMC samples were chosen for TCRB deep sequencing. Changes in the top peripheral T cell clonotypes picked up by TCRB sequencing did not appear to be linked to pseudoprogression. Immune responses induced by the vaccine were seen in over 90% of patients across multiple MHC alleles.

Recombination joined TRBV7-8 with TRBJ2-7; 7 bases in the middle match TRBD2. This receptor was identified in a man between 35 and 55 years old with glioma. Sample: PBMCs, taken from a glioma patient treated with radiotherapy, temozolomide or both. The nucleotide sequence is TGTGCCAGCAGCTCCGATCCGACTAGCAGCCACGAGCAGTACTTC. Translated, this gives CASSSDPTSSHEQYF. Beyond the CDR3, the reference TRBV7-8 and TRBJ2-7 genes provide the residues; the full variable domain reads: GAGVSQSPRYKVAKRGQDVALRCDPISGHVSLFWYQQALGQGPEFLTYFQNEAQLDKSGLPSDRFFAERPEGSVSTLKIQRTQQEDSAVYLCASSSDPTSSHEQYFGPGTRLTVT.